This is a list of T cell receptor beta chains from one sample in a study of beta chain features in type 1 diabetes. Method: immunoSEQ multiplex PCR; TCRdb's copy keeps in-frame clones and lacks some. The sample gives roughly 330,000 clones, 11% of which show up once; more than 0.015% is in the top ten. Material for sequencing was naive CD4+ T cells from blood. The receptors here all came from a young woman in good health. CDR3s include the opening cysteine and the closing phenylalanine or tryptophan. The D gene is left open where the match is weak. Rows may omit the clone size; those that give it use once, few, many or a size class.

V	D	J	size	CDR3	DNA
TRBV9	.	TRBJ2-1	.	CASSVLAGPYNEQFF	TGTGCCAGCAGCGTACTCGCGGGCCCCTACAATGAGCAGTTCTTC
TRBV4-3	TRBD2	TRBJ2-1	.	CASSQGLAGGQGNEQFF	TGCGCCAGCAGCCAAGGACTAGCGGGAGGGCAGGGGAATGAGCAGTTCTTC
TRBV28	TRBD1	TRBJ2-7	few	CASSFPDRSLNYEQYF	TGTGCCAGCAGTTTCCCGGACAGGTCCCTGAACTACGAGCAGTACTTC
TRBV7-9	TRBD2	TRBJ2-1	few	CASSGLAVYNEQFF	TGTGCCAGCTCGGGACTAGCGGTTTACAATGAGCAGTTCTTC
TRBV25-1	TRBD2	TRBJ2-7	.	CASSLAGVYEQYF	TGTGCCAGCTCCCTAGCGGGAGTGTACGAGCAGTACTTC
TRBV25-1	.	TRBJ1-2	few	CASRGMNYGYTF	TGTGCCAGCAGGGGCATGAATTATGGCTACACCTTC
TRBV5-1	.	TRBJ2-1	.	CASSLAEAGGTEQFF	TGCGCCAGCAGCTTGGCCGAAGCAGGAGGAACTGAGCAGTTCTTC
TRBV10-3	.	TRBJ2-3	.	CAISVGVGIKSPDTQYF	TGTGCCATCAGTGTAGGGGTGGGAATCAAGTCCCCAGATACGCAGTATTTT
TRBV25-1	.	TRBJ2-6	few	CASSEAGGGVDGANVLTF	TGTGCCAGCAGTGAAGCCGGTGGAGGGGTGGACGGGGCCAACGTCCTGACTTTC
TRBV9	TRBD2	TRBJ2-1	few	CASSPLAASYNEQFF	TGTGCCAGCAGCCCACTAGCGGCCTCCTACAATGAGCAGTTCTTC
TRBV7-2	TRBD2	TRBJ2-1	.	CASNPGLEYYNEQFF	TGTGCCAGCAACCCGGGACTAGAGTACTACAATGAGCAGTTCTTC
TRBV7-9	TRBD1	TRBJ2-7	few	CASSLASGTANPYEQYF	TGTGCCAGCAGCTTAGCGTCCGGGACAGCAAATCCCTACGAGCAGTACTTC
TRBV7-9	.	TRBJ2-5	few	CASSRLGAALQETQYF	TGTGCCAGCAGCCGGTTAGGGGCCGCCCTCCAAGAGACCCAGTACTTC
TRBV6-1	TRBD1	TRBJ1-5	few	CASSIGTGTNQPQHF	TGTGCCAGCAGCATCGGGACAGGGACAAATCAGCCCCAGCATTTT
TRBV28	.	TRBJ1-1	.	CASSSGAGGVGTEAFF	TGTGCCAGCAGTTCAGGAGCAGGAGGGGTAGGAACTGAAGCTTTCTTT
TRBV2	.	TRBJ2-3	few	CASSDRMSTDTQYF	TGTGCCAGCAGTGACAGGATGAGCACAGATACGCAGTATTTT
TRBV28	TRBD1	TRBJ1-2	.	CASTWATGTNYGYTF	TGTGCCAGCACATGGGCGACAGGGACTAACTATGGCTACACCTTC
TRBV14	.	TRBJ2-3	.	CASSRIGGTDTQYF	TGTGCCAGCAGCCGAATTGGGGGGACGGATACGCAGTATTTT
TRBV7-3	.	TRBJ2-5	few	CASSSRQGAETQYF	TGTGCCAGCAGCTCACGCCAGGGCGCAGAGACCCAGTACTTC
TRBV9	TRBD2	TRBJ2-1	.	CASSVETSGRRSEQFF	TGTGCCAGCAGCGTGGAGACTAGCGGGAGGCGTAGTGAGCAGTTCTTC
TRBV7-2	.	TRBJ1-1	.	CASSLGVYTEAFF	TGTGCCAGCAGTCTAGGGGTGTACACTGAAGCTTTCTTT
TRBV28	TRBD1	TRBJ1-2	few	CASSLTFGQGRGYTF	TGTGCCAGCAGTTTGACATTCGGACAGGGGAGAGGCTACACCTTC
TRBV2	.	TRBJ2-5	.	CASSVIAEETQYF	TGTGCCAGCAGTGTTATAGCGGAAGAGACCCAGTACTTC
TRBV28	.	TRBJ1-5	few	CASSSQMSNQPQHF	TGTGCCAGCAGTTCACAGATGAGCAATCAGCCCCAGCATTTT
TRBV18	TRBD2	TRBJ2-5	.	CASRGLAEETQYF	TGTGCCAGCCGGGGACTAGCAGAAGAGACCCAGTACTTC
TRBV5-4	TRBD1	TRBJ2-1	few	CASRYRGQVRYNEQFF	TGTGCCAGCAGATACAGGGGACAAGTAAGATACAATGAGCAGTTCTTC
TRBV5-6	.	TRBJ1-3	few	CASSAGSGNTIYF	TGTGCCAGCAGCGCCGGGAGCGGAAACACCATATATTTT
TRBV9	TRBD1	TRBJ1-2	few	CASSVAHQGGDGYTF	TGTGCCAGCAGCGTAGCGCATCAAGGGGGCGATGGCTACACCTTC
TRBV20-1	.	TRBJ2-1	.	CSASLVAQFF	TGCAGTGCTAGCCTAGTCGCGCAGTTCTTC
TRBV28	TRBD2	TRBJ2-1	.	CASISGPHNEQFF	TGTGCCAGCATTAGCGGGCCTCACAATGAGCAGTTCTTC
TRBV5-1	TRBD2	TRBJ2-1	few	CASSLPSGSAYNEQFF	TGCGCCAGCAGCTTACCTAGCGGGAGCGCCTACAATGAGCAGTTCTTC
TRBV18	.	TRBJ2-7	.	CASSPRDGQGYEQYF	TGTGCCAGCTCACCACGGGACGGCCAGGGGTACGAGCAGTACTTC
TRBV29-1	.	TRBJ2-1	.	CSVEPSSSGEQFF	TGCAGCGTTGAACCCTCGTCGTCGGGTGAGCAGTTCTTC
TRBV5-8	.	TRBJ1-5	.	CASRLPSLGNQPQHF	TGTGCCAGCAGACTTCCGTCTCTGGGCAATCAGCCCCAGCATTTT
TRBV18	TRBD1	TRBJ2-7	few	CASSPPGQGSSYEQYF	TGTGCCAGCTCACCACCAGGACAGGGAAGCTCCTACGAGCAGTACTTC
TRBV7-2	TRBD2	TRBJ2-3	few	CASSVPSGRTDTQYF	TGTGCCAGCAGCGTACCTAGCGGGCGCACAGATACGCAGTATTTT